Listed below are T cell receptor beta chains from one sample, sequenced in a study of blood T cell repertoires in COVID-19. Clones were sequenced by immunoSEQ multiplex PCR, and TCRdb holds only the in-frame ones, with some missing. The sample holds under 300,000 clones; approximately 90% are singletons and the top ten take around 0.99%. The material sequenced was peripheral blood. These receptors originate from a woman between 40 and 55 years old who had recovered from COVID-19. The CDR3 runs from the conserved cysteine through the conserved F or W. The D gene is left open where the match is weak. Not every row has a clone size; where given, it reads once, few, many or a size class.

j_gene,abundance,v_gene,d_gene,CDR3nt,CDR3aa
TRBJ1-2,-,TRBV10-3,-,TGTGCCATCAGTGAGTCTATCGGCGGCGCTAACTATGGCTACACCTTC,CAISESIGGANYGYTF
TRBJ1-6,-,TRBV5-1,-,TGCGCCAGCAGCTTGGCTGGGAGCTCCTATAATTCACCCCTCCACTTT,CASSLAGSSYNSPLHF
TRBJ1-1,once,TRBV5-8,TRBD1,TGTGCCAGCAGCCCCGGGACAGTACCTTACACTGAAGCTTTCTTT,CASSPGTVPYTEAFF
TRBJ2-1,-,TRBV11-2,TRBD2,TGTGCCAGCAGCCCCCAGCGGGACCTCCTCTCCTACAATGAGCAGTTCTTC,CASSPQRDLLSYNEQFF
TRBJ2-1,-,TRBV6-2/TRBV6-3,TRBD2,TGTGCCAGCAGTTACTCCGGGACTAGCGGGGCGAATGAGCAGTTCTTC,CASSYSGTSGANEQFF
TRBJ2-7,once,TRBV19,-,TGTGCCAGTAGTATGAGGGTTGTTTCCGCGGTCCCGACTACCTACGAGCAGTACTTC,CASSMRVVSAVPTTYEQYF
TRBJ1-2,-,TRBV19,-,TGTGCCAGTAGTTGGGAGTCGGGGAGTCTGGGTAACTATGGCTACACCTTC,CASSWESGSLGNYGYTF
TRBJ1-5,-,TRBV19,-,TGTGCCAGTACCCCAGGCCCGGGGACTCTTAGGGATTTT,CASTPGPGTLRDF
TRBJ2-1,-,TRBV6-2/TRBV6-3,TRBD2,TGTGCCAGCAGTGCGGGACTAGCGGCATGGGGTGAGCAGTTCTTC,CASSAGLAAWGEQFF
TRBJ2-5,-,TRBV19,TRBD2,TGTGCCAGTAGTATTTCGCCTAGCGGGAGGGCAGAGACCCAGTACTTC,CASSISPSGRAETQYF
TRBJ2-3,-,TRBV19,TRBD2,TGTGCCAGTAGTATAAGGTTCGGACTAGCGCCCCTGGCAGATACGCAGTATTTT,CASSIRFGLAPLADTQYF
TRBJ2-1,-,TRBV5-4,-,TGTGCCAGCAGCCCGGCGGCCCCGAGCTCCTACAATGAGCAGTTCTTC,CASSPAAPSSYNEQFF
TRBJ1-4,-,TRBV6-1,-,TGTGCCAGCAGTGAAGCCGCAACTAATGAAAAACTGTTTTTT,CASSEAATNEKLFF
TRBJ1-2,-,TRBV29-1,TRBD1,TGCAGCGTTGGGGACAGGGGGTCGGGTGGCTACACCTTC,CSVGDRGSGGYTF
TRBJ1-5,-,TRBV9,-,TGTGCCAGCAGCGAGGGGGTTGGGGGTTGGAGTCAGCCCCAGCATTTT,CASSEGVGGWSQPQHF
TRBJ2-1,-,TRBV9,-,TGTGCCAGCAGCGGGACCGGGGACAATGAGCAGTTCTTC,CASSGTGDNEQFF
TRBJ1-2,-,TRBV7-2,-,TGTGCCAGCAGCCCGCCGGGGGGCGGCTATGGCTACACCTTC,CASSPPGGGYGYTF
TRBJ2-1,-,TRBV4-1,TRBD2,TGCGCCAGCAGCCAACCGGGAGGGCCGGTTGAGCAGTTCTTC,CASSQPGGPVEQFF
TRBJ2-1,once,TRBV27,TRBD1,TGTGCCAGCAGTTTAGACAGGGGGCCCTACAATGAGCAGTTCTTC,CASSLDRGPYNEQFF
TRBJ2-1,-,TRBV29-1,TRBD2,TGCAGCGTTGGGCGTAGCGGGCGCAGCTCCTACAATGAGCAGTTCTTC,CSVGRSGRSSYNEQFF
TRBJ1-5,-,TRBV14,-,TGTGCCAGCAGCCAAGGGGGGCAGGTAAATCAGCCCCAGCATTTT,CASSQGGQVNQPQHF
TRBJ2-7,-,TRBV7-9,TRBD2,TGTGCCAGCAGCCCCCAGGGACTAGCGGTCCCCTACGAGCAGTACTTC,CASSPQGLAVPYEQYF
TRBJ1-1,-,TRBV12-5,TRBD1,TGTGCTAGTGGTTTTAACAGGGGAGCGGGCCACACTGAAGCTTTCTTT,CASGFNRGAGHTEAFF
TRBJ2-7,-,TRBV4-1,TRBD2,TGCGCCAGCAGCGCCCGACTAGCGGGAGTGTACGAGCAGTACTTC,CASSARLAGVYEQYF
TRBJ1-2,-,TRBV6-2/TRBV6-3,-,TGTGCCAGCAGTTACCGGGTGCATGGCTACACCTTC,CASSYRVHGYTF
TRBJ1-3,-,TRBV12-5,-,TGTGCTAGTGGCCCCGGAGGGGTTCATTCTGGAAACACCATATATTTT,CASGPGGVHSGNTIYF
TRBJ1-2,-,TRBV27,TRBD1,TGTGCCAGCAGAAAAAGACAGGGGGATGGCTACACCTTC,CASRKRQGDGYTF
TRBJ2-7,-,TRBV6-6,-,TGTGCCAGCACTGGGCCCCTTTCCTACGAGCAGTACTTC,CASTGPLSYEQYF
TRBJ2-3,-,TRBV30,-,TGTGCCTGGAGAACTAGCTCCCGCACAGATACGCAGTATTTT,CAWRTSSRTDTQYF
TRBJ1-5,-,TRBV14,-,TGTGCCAGCAGCCAAGCGGGGGGTCAGCCCCAGCATTTT,CASSQAGGQPQHF
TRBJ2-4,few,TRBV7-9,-,TGTGCCAGCAGCCCTAATACAGGGCCCCAAAACATTCAGTACTTC,CASSPNTGPQNIQYF
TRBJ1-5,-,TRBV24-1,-,TGTGCCACCAGTGATTTGCGGGTAAATCAGCCCCAGCATTTT,CATSDLRVNQPQHF
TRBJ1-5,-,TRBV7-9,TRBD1,TGTGCCAGCAGCTCCCTTGGACAGGGGACCAATCAGCCCCAGCATTTT,CASSSLGQGTNQPQHF
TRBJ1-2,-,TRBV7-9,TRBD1,TGTGCCAGCAGCCCTCCGGACAGGGTAAACTATGGCTACACCTTC,CASSPPDRVNYGYTF
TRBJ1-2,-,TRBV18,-,TGTGCCAGCTCACCAGGCAGCCGGGGGTATGGCTACACCTTC,CASSPGSRGYGYTF
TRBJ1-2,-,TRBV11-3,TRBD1,TGTGCCAGCAGCCCACGGACAGGGGGCTACTATGGCTACACCTTC,CASSPRTGGYYGYTF
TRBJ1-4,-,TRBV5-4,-,TGTGCCAGCAGCCAGGGCCAAGGGCGGGAAAAACTGTTTTTT,CASSQGQGREKLFF
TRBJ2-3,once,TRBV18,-,TGTGCCAGCTCACCACGAGGCACAGATACGCAGTATTTT,CASSPRGTDTQYF
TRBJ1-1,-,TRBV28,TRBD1,TGTGCCAGCAGTTTGGGGACAGGGGGGGCTTTCTTT,CASSLGTGGAFF
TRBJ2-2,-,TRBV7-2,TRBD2,TGTGCCAGCAGCCGGGGACTAGCGGGAGGGGCCGGGGAGCTGTTTTTT,CASSRGLAGGAGELFF
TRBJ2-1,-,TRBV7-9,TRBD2,TGTGCCAGCCGGGGGGGCTCCTACAATGAGCAGTTCTTC,CASRGGSYNEQFF
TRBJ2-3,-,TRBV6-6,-,TGTGCCAGCAGTCGGGGGCTGGCAGACCCTAGCACAGATACGCAGTATTTT,CASSRGLADPSTDTQYF
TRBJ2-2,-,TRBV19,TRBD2,TGTGCCAGTAGGGAGGGGTTGGGACTAGCGGCGTACACCGGGGAGCTGTTTTTT,CASREGLGLAAYTGELFF
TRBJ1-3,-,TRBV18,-,TGTGCCAGCTCACCCCCAGGGCCTCCATCTGGAAACACCATATATTTT,CASSPPGPPSGNTIYF
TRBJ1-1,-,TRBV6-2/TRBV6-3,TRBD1,TGTGCCAGCAGTTACCGGACAGGGCGGGTCACTGAAGCTTTCTTT,CASSYRTGRVTEAFF
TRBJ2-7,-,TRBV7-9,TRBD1,TGTGCCAGCAGCCCCGCGGGACAGGGGTCCTACGAGCAGTACTTC,CASSPAGQGSYEQYF
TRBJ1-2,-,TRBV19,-,TGTGCCAGTAGTCCTCAGGGAACGGATGGCTACACCTTC,CASSPQGTDGYTF
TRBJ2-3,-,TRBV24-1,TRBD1,TGTGCCACCGGACAGGGGGGGGCCGCAGATACGCAGTATTTT,CATGQGGAADTQYF